The 16 T cell receptor beta chains presented below share a single source sample, sequenced in a study of blood T cell repertoires in COVID-19. Produced via immunoSEQ multiplex PCR; TCRdb's table is partial and in-frame only. The data show 200,000 to 300,000 clones, approximately 80% seen once. The sequencing input was peripheral blood. These receptors were collected from a woman aged 80 or over with COVID-19, enrolled during active disease.

The chain carries TRBV5-1 and TRBJ2-1; 8 bases are a match to TRBD2. The length of the CDR3 is 18 residues. V lost 1 base, J lost 5 bases, and 14 bases stayed unmatched. Germline V gene sequence: CDR1 SGHRS, CDR2 YFSETQ. CDR3 coding DNA: TGCGCCAGCAGCTTGTTTAGCGGGGACCACCCCGGAAACAATGAGCAGTTCTTC. Translating gives CASSLFSGDHPGNNEQFF.

The chain links TRBV29-1 to TRBJ2-2, with 7 bases fitting TRBD1. The CDR3 covers 14 residues. Germline V CDR1 and CDR2: SQVTM, ANQGSEA. Trimming removed 7 bases from V and 1 base from J; junction bases left unmatched: 6. The CDR3: CSARRTGNTGELFF. The CDR3 DNA reads as TGCAGCGCACGTCGGACAGGGAACACCGGGGAGCTGTTTTTT.

J is TRBJ1-2 and V is TRBV6-5; TRBD1 aligns across 8 bases. This CDR3 comprises 13 residues. The trim removed 4 bases at V and 6 bases at J, leaving 4 bases unmatched. Per germline, CDR1 MNHEY and CDR2 SVGAGI. DNA for the CDR3: TGTGCCAGCAGTTTAGACAGGGGCGATGGCTACACCTTC. Amino acids: CASSLDRGDGYTF.

V and J are TRBV30 and TRBJ2-7, with 7 positions matching TRBD1. V lost 3 bases to trimming and J lost 5 bases; unmatched junction nucleotides: 13. CDR3 length equals 15 residues. The germline V gene encodes CDR1 GTSNPN and CDR2 SVGIG (reference sequence). CDR3 DNA: TGTGCCTGGAGCCAAGGACAGGCCCTTTCTAACGAGCAGTACTTC. This translates into CAWSQGQALSNEQYF.

This chain connects TRBV7-3 to TRBJ2-3; D possibly corresponds to TRBD2 (5 bases). The V end was cut by 6 bases, the J end by 2 bases, with 9 bases between. The CDR3 length is 13 residues. In germline, CDR1 is SGHTA, CDR2 FQGTGA. CDR3 protein: CASSARVTDTQYF. The DNA for the CDR3 is TGTGCCAGCAGTGCGAGGGTCACAGATACGCAGTATTTT.

This chain joins TRBV3-1 (or the pseudogene TRBV3-2) and TRBJ2-2; 10 nucleotides agree with TRBD1. CDR3 length equals 18 residues. V lost 4 bases to trimming and J lost 6 bases; unmatched junction nucleotides: 14. Germline V gives CDR1 LGHDT, CDR2 YNNKEL (reference sequence). The DNA for the CDR3 is TGTGCCAGCAGCCTTTCCGGGACAGGGGAACATCGAGCCGGGGAGCTGTTTTTT. Amino acid sequence: CASSLSGTGEHRAGELFF.

The chain links TRBV30 to TRBJ2-3; D perhaps matches TRBD2 (5 bases). Germline loops: CDR1 GTSNPN, CDR2 SVGIG (reference sequence). The V and J ends lost 0 bases and 1 base respectively, with 8 bases between them. This CDR3 comprises 14 residues. The CDR3 spells CAWSVPEGTDTQYF. CDR3 coding DNA: TGTGCCTGGAGTGTACCGGAGGGCACAGATACGCAGTATTTT. The full variable domain, rest sourced from reference TRBV30 and TRBJ2-3, is SQTIHQWPATLVQPVGSPLSLECTVEGTSNPNLYWYRQAAGRGLQLLFYSVGIGQISSEVPQNLSASRPQDRQFILSSKKLLLSDSGFYLCAWSVPEGTDTQYFGPGTRLTVL.

The V gene is TRBV7-2, the J gene TRBJ2-7, with D unclear. Looked up from germline, CDR1 is SGHTA and CDR2 is FQGNSA. Trimming cost V 0 bases and J 1 base, with 10 bases left between them. The CDR3 has 15 amino acids. The CDR3 protein is CASSLAPAESYEQYF. As DNA, the CDR3 is TGTGCCAGCAGCTTAGCCCCCGCGGAGTCCTACGAGCAGTACTTC.

The chain combines TRBV18 with TRBJ1-6; a possible D gene is TRBD1 (5 bases). This CDR3 is 14 amino acids long. Germline values: CDR1 KGHSH, CDR2 LQKENI. The V end was cut by 1 base, the J end by 8 bases, with 9 bases between. The CDR3 sequence: CASSPQGSDSPLHF. In DNA, the CDR3 is TGTGCCAGCTCACCACAGGGGTCGGATTCACCCCTCCACTTT.

The chain recombines TRBV6-5 with TRBJ2-4; 7 bases map to TRBD2. V shed 0 bases, J shed 10 bases, and the junction held 6 bases outside the gene matches. The length of the CDR3 is 14 residues. Looked up from germline, CDR1 is MNHEY and CDR2 is SVGAGI. CDR3: CASSYSGTTSIQYF. The DNA for the CDR3 is TGTGCCAGCAGTTACTCCGGGACTACGTCGATTCAGTACTTC.

The chain carries TRBV7-9 and TRBJ2-2, with 8 nucleotides matching TRBD2. The CDR3 spans 14 residues. With 5 bases clipped from V and 4 bases from J, the junction kept 3 bases outside the gene matches. Germline CDR1 SEHNR, CDR2 FQNEAQ (reference sequence). CDR3 DNA: TGTGCCAGCAGCCAAAGCGGGAGCACCGGGGAGCTGTTTTTT. Translating gives CASSQSGSTGELFF.

The chain carries TRBV6-2 or TRBV6-3 and TRBJ2-1; possible D gene TRBD1, 6 bases. Trimming took off 0 bases at V and 6 bases at J, with 12 bases between the two ends. CDR3 size: 15 residues. Germline V CDR1 and CDR2: MNHEY, SVGEGT. CDR3 loop: CASSYSPGQFNEQFF. The CDR3 coding sequence is TGTGCCAGCAGTTACTCTCCGGGACAATTCAATGAGCAGTTCTTC.

The chain employs TRBV29-1 and TRBJ1-2; D perhaps matches TRBD1 (5 bases). This CDR3 is 13 amino acids long. Trimming took off 0 bases at V and 8 bases at J, with 13 bases between the two ends. CDR1 is SQVTM and CDR2 is ANQGSEA in the germline V gene. The CDR3, as DNA: TGCAGCGTTGAAGAAACTGGCAGGGCAGGCTACACCTTC. Residues: CSVEETGRAGYTF.

This chain connects TRBV7-2 to TRBJ1-1; D gene ambiguous. CDR1 and CDR2 (germline): SGHTA, FQGNSA. CDR3 length equals 14 residues. V lost 1 base and J lost 1, with 7 bases in between. The CDR3 region is CASSLVAANTEAFF. The CDR3 DNA reads as TGTGCCAGCAGCTTAGTAGCAGCGAACACTGAAGCTTTCTTT.

The chain is built from TRBV7-2 and TRBJ2-3, with 8 bases lining up with TRBD2. The V gene end was trimmed by 1 base and the J gene end by 2 bases; junction bases not matched to a gene: 8. The CDR3 length is 17 residues. Germline loops: CDR1 SGHTA, CDR2 FQGNSA. CDR3 residues: CASSLDRLAGTTDTQYF. CDR3 DNA: TGTGCCAGCAGCTTAGATCGATTAGCGGGAACCACAGATACGCAGTATTTT.

This sequence joins TRBV21-1 and TRBJ2-7; the table's D call, TRBD1, has no DNA check behind it. TRBV21-1 is deemed a pseudogene. CDR3 length equals 15 residues. CDR3 in DNA: TGTGCCAGCAGCACCAACAGGTCGAACTCCTACGAGCAGTACTTC. Its translation: CASSTNRSNSYEQYF.